The 21 T cell receptor delta chains listed next were all sequenced from one sample in a study of Vδ1+ human thymocytes. Extracted RNA was reverse transcribed into cDNA. CDR3 amplicons came from multiplex PCR with pooled V-gene forward and constant-region reverse primers. TCRdb applied CATT to the multiplex PCR reads for clone calling. The sample contains tens of thousands of delta-chain clones, 15% to 20% of which appear only once. Study-level results: Thymic TRG and TRD repertoires appeared highly polyclonal, with Gaussian CDR3 length distributions.

For these receptors, no antigen is known. The specimen was Vdelta1+ gamma-delta thymocytes from the thymus. The subset denotes: FACS-sorted CD3+ TCRalphabeta- TCRVdelta1+ TCRVdelta2- thymocytes. These receptors were taken from a boy less than two years old who had congenital heart surgery.

The table lists this clone with a few counts. The gene calls are TRDV1 and TRDJ1; D is uncertain. CDR3 length: 12 amino acids. Per germline, CDR1 TSWWSYY and CDR2 QGS. V gave up 4 bases and J gave up 3 bases, with 6 bases separating them. The CDR3 DNA sequence: TGTGCTCTTGGGGGCCGCTCCGATAAACTCATCTTT. Translating gives CALGGRSDKLIF.

This clone has a handful of counts. Within the sample, other DNA sequences also encode this same CDR3. This chain uses TRDV2 with TRDJ1; D might be TRDD3 (6 bases). There are 18 residues in the CDR3. Trimming pared 5 bases from V and 0 bases from J, leaving 24 bases between. CDR1 GEAIGNYY and CDR2 EKD come from the germline V gene. The CDR3 spells CACVGGGHLRTYTDKLIF. In DNA form, the CDR3 reads TGTGCCTGTGTCGGTGGGGGGCACCTACGCACTTACACCGATAAACTCATCTTT.

V and J are TRDV1 and TRDJ1; TRDD3 aligns across 13 bases. The ends lost 0 bases at V and 2 bases at J; junction bases unmatched: 21. Germline V gene data show CDR1 as TSWWSYY and CDR2 as QGS. The CDR3 runs 23 residues. The CDR3 coding sequence is TGTGCTCTTGGGGAACTAGCAGAACAGGCCCTCTACTGGGGGATACGCCGGACCGATAAACTCATCTTT. Protein: CALGELAEQALYWGIRRTDKLIF.

This clone appeared a few times. This chain uses TRDV1 with TRDJ2; 8 nucleotides align to TRDD3. The CDR3 loop spans 16 amino acids. After removal of 3 bases from V and 2 bases from J, the junction contained 5 bases not matched to a gene. In germline, CDR1 is TSWWSYY, CDR2 QGS. Here the CDR3 reads CALGDYPGGLTAQLFF. The CDR3 DNA follows: TGTGCTCTTGGGGATTACCCTGGGGGATTGACAGCACAACTCTTCTTT.

This sequence joins TRDV1 and TRDJ1; possibly TRDD3 for D (6 bases). CDR1 and CDR2 from the germline V gene are TSWWSYY and QGS. CDR3 length: 12 residues. Trimming pared 3 bases from V and 7 bases from J, leaving 9 bases between. CDR3 DNA: TGTGCTCTTGGGGACCCGGGGATTAAACTCATCTTT. Protein product: CALGDPGIKLIF.

There are a few counts of this clone. The chain carries TRDV1 and TRDJ1; tentatively, D is TRDD2 or TRDD3 (8 bases each). V was pared by 1 base and J by 2 bases, with 38 bases between. The CDR3 spans 24 residues. Germline CDR1 reads TSWWSYY; CDR2 reads QGS. The CDR3 protein is CALGEPDFLPVNWGPRHGTDKLIF. CDR3 DNA sequence: TGTGCTCTTGGGGAACCAGACTTCCTACCTGTTAACTGGGGGCCGAGGCATGGTACCGATAAACTCATCTTT.

This chain connects TRDV1 to TRDJ1; D gene ambiguous. The CDR3 contains 18 residues. In germline, CDR1 is TSWWSYY, CDR2 QGS. With 2 bases removed from V and 4 bases from J, the gap between germline ends came to 23 bases. As DNA, the CDR3 is TGTGCTCTTGGGGAAAGGCGGGCACCGCCCCCAGATGACGATAAACTCATCTTT. This translates into CALGERRAPPPDDDKLIF.

The chain uses TRDV1 and TRDJ1; 10 bases fit TRDD3. This CDR3 contains 21 residues. Germline loops: CDR1 TSWWSYY, CDR2 QGS. The trim removed 2 bases at V and 0 bases at J, leaving 18 bases unmatched. The CDR3 DNA is TGTGCTCTTGGGGAAATCCCCTATCCTCGTACTGGGGGATCCAACACCGATAAACTCATCTTT. It yields the protein CALGEIPYPRTGGSNTDKLIF.

This clone showed up just a few times. The J gene is TRDJ1, the V gene TRDV1, with 12 positions matching TRDD3. The CDR3 consists of 19 residues. Trimming at V came to 0 bases and at J to 2 bases, leaving 10 bases not matched to a gene. Germline loops: CDR1 TSWWSYY, CDR2 QGS. For the CDR3, the DNA is TGTGCTCTTGGGGAACTGTCGTACTGGGGGATACAGGGGACCGATAAACTCATCTTT. Residues: CALGELSYWGIQGTDKLIF.

This clone was recorded once. The chain combines TRDV1 with TRDJ1; the match to TRDD3 covers 7 bases. CDR3 size: 21 residues. CDR1 and CDR2 from the germline V gene are TSWWSYY and QGS. The V segment lost 2 bases and the J segment 2 bases; nucleotides outside the gene matches: 23. CDR3 DNA: TGTGCTCTTGGGGAATGTAAGGGGCGGATACGTCGCGGTCGGGGTACCGATAAACTCATCTTT. Amino acid sequence: CALGECKGRIRRGRGTDKLIF.

J is TRDJ1 and V is TRDV1; 12 nucleotides agree with TRDD3. V trimming: 5 bases; J trimming: 4 bases; junction bases outside the gene matches: 29. Germline V CDR1 and CDR2: TSWWSYY, QGS. There are 23 residues in the CDR3. CDR3: CALGKRSYPTSRLGDTANDKLIF. For the CDR3, the DNA is TGTGCTCTTGGGAAACGAAGTTACCCTACGTCGAGGCTGGGGGATACGGCAAACGATAAACTCATCTTT.

A note on this clone: The identical CDR3 is also encoded by other nucleotide sequences in the sample. This sequence joins TRDV1 and TRDJ1, with 10 nucleotides matching TRDD3. V was pared by 3 bases and J by 1 base, with 14 bases of the junction left unmatched. Looked up from germline, CDR1 is TSWWSYY and CDR2 is QGS. The CDR3 is 19 residues long. The CDR3 here is CALGELHRGIRGSTDKLIF. CDR3 nucleotide sequence: TGTGCTCTTGGGGAGCTTCACAGGGGGATACGCGGGAGCACCGATAAACTCATCTTT.

This chain joins TRDV1 and TRDJ1, with a possible D match to TRDD3 (5 bases). Trimming removed 4 bases from V and 2 bases from J, with 32 bases in between. There are 21 residues in the CDR3. CDR1 TSWWSYY and CDR2 QGS come from the germline V gene. The CDR3 DNA reads as TGTGCTCTTGGGGTTGTCCGGGGACTAGAGGTCTGGGCAGACCCTACCGATAAACTCATCTTT. Residues: CALGVVRGLEVWADPTDKLIF.

This clone was seen only a few times. The J gene is TRDJ1, the V gene TRDV1; perhaps TRDD3 as D (8 bases). The CDR3 covers 19 residues. V lost 6 bases to trimming and J lost 0 bases, with 26 bases between them. Germline CDR1 TSWWSYY, CDR2 QGS. CDR3 in amino acids: CALGSTSYTLGDHTDKLIF. CDR3 DNA: TGTGCTCTTGGTTCTACTTCCTATACTCTGGGGGACCACACCGATAAACTCATCTTT.

V is TRDV1 and J is TRDJ1; perhaps TRDD2 as D (7 bases). The CDR3 sequence is 21 residues long. V lost 8 bases to trimming and J lost 0 bases, with 34 bases between them. Germline values: CDR1 TSWWSYY, CDR2 QGS. CDR3 region: CALMAYGFPTIGGSYTDKLIF. DNA of the CDR3: TGTGCTCTTATGGCCTATGGCTTTCCTACGATTGGGGGGTCGTACACCGATAAACTCATCTTT.

The chain carries TRAV29/DV5 and TRDJ1; 9 positions agree with TRDD2. Germline values: CDR1 NSMFDY, CDR2 ISSIKDK. CDR3 size: 18 residues. CDR3 residues: CAASLPSYVSGDTDKLIF. The CDR3 bases are TGTGCCGCATCCCTCCCTTCCTACGTCTCTGGGGACACCGATAAACTCATCTTT. Full variable domain (missing parts from reference TRAV29/DV5 and TRDJ1): DQQVKQNSPSLSVQEGRISILNCDYTNSMFDYFLWYKKYPAEGPTFLISISSIKDKNEDGRFTVFLNKSAKHLSLHIVPSQPGDSAVYFCAASLPSYVSGDTDKLIFGKGTRVTVEP.

The V gene is TRDV1, the J gene TRDJ1; D may be TRDD2 or TRDD3 (6 bases each). Trimming shortened V by 5 bases and J by 3 bases, and 34 bases separated the two germline ends. CDR3 length: 21 residues. Germline V gene sequence: CDR1 TSWWSYY, CDR2 QGS. The CDR3 region is CALGKSPTFRLLGIRPDKLIF. The CDR3 bases are TGTGCTCTTGGGAAGAGCCCGACCTTCCGTTTACTGGGTATACGACCCGATAAACTCATCTTT.

The rearrangement links TRDV3 to TRDJ1; 13 positions match TRDD3. There are 17 residues in the CDR3. V gave up 0 bases and J gave up 0 bases; unmatched junction bases: 7. Looked up from germline, CDR1 is TVYSNPD and CDR2 is GDNSRS (reference sequence). The CDR3 coding sequence is TGTGCCTTTAGTTCCACTGGGGGATACGCGTACACCGATAAACTCATCTTT. Translation gives CAFSSTGGYAYTDKLIF.

The genes are TRDV1 and TRDJ1; 13 nucleotides line up with TRDD3. Looked up from germline, CDR1 is TSWWSYY and CDR2 is QGS. Trimming took 1 base from V and 0 from J; bases not matched to a gene: 32. The CDR3 is made up of 27 amino acids. The CDR3 reads CALGEPFPYWGIRWGNGPRSYTDKLIF. CDR3 in DNA: TGTGCTCTTGGGGAACCGTTCCCGTACTGGGGGATACGATGGGGGAATGGTCCCAGGTCGTACACCGATAAACTCATCTTT.

The rearrangement links TRDV1 to TRDJ1; possible D gene TRDD3, 10 bases. V was shortened by 3 bases and J by 7 bases, with 39 bases between the two germline ends. This CDR3 has 22 residues. Germline V gives CDR1 TSWWSYY, CDR2 QGS. Written as DNA, the CDR3 is TGTGCTCTTGGGGAGCTCGCCCCTTCCTACGGAGGGGCGGGGGGATACGGCTGTAAACTCATCTTT. Amino acids: CALGELAPSYGGAGGYGCKLIF.

The chain employs TRDV1 and TRDJ1; TRDD3 matches at 13 bases. CDR1 TSWWSYY and CDR2 QGS come from the germline V gene. The CDR3 has 21 amino acids. Germline trimming cut 5 bases from V and 3 bases from J; bases unmatched to any gene: 21. The CDR3 loop is CALGCLLILPHWGIRPDKLIF. The DNA of the CDR3 is TGTGCTCTTGGGTGTCTTCTCATCCTCCCTCACTGGGGGATACGCCCCGATAAACTCATCTTT.